This T cell receptor (beta chain) emerged from a study of T cells after yellow fever vaccination. UMIs were added to TCR cDNA along with a universal primer site when it was made by 5'RACE template switching. TCRdb reanalysed the 5' RACE reads using MiXCR and keeps one entry per CDR3 protein. Of hundreds of thousands of distinct CDR3 sequences listed, less than 20% were seen once; the top ten hold roughly an eighth. The CDR3 is made up of 14 amino acids. The V segment lost 3 bases and the J segment 4 bases; nucleotides outside the gene matches: 2. Germline V lookup: CDR1 MDHEN, CDR2 SYDVKM. The source of this sequence is a man aged 25-45 years who received the YFV17D yellow fever vaccine. The material sequenced was PBMCs, taken 15 days after the yellow fever booster vaccination. The V and J genes are TRBV28 and TRBJ2-7; 11 bases are a match to TRBD2. The CDR3, as DNA: TGTGCCAGCAGTTTTAGACTAGCGGGGTACGAGCAGTACTTC. Translated: CASSFRLAGYEQYF. The entire variable domain, with the rest obtained from reference TRBV28 and TRBJ2-7, is as follows: DVKVTQSSRYLVKRTGEKVFLECVQDMDHENMFWYRQDPGLGLRLIYFSYDVKMKEKGDIPEGYSVSREKKERFSLILESASTNQTSMYLCASSFRLAGYEQYFGPGTRLTVT.